This T cell receptor (beta chain) comes out of a study of Ad26.COV2.S vaccination and SARS-CoV-2 variants. Trimming left V 4 bases short and J 7 bases short, with 6 bases between. Looked up from germline, CDR1 is SGHAT and CDR2 is FQNNGV. The CDR3 length is 11 residues. Concerning this clone itself: Its target is unknown.

Profiled with immunoSEQ multiplex PCR; TCRdb holds only in-frame clones, not every one. The table has hundreds of thousands of clones, around 92% seen once. Treatment reported: around 19 received Ad26.COV2.S at low or high dose, single or two shots; 5 received placebo; per-sample allocation not given. The samples were gathered on day 63 after the first injection of vaccine or placebo. The study's findings and limits: Those who received the vaccine showed greater spike-specific TCR breadth than those given placebo. With respect to non-spike TCR breadth, vaccine and placebo recipients were similar.

The receptor's source is a person aged 18-60 years who received the Ad26.COV2.S COVID-19 vaccine or a placebo. The chain links TRBV11-2 to TRBJ2-3; D remains unclear. Sequences were derived from peripheral blood, sampled in a trial of Ad26.COV2.S vaccine versus placebo. The CDR3 protein is CASSSGYTQYF. CDR3 nucleotide sequence: TGTGCCAGCAGCTCCGGCTATACGCAGTATTTT.